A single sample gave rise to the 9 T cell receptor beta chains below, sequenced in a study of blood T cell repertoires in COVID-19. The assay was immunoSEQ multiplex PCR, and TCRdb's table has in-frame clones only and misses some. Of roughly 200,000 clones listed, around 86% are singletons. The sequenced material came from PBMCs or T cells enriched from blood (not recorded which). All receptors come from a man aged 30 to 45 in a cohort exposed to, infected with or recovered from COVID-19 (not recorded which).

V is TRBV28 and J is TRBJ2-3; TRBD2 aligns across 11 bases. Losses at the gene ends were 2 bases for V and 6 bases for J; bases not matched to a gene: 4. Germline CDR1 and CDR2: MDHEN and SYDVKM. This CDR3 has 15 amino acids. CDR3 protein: CASSLGTSGTDTQYF. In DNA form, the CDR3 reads TGTGCCAGCAGTTTAGGGACTAGCGGTACCGATACGCAGTATTTT.

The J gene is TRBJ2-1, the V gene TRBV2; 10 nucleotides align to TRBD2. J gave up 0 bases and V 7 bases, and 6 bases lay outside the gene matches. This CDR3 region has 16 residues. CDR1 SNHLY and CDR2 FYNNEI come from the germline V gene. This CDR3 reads CASMSAGGPSYNEQFF. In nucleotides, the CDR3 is TGTGCCAGCATGTCAGCGGGAGGGCCCTCCTACAATGAGCAGTTCTTC.

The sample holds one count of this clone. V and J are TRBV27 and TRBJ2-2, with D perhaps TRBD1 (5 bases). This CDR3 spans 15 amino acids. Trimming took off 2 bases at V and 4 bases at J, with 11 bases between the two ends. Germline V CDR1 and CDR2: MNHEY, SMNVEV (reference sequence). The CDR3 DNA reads TGTGCCAGCAGTTTAGCAGGGTTCATCACCGGGGAGCTGTTTTTT. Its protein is CASSLAGFITGELFF.

CDR3 sequence (DNA): TGTGCCAGCTGGGGCCACACTGAAGCTTTCTTT. The encoded protein is CASWGHTEAFF. The J gene is TRBJ1-1, the V gene TRBV27; possibly TRBD1 for D (5 bases). Germline V lookup: CDR1 MNHEY, CDR2 SMNVEV (reference sequence). The CDR3 has 11 amino acids. Trimming shortened V by 8 bases and J by 3 bases, and 7 bases separated the two germline ends.

The DNA of the CDR3 is TGCGCCAGCAGCGAGGGACTAGCGGGTTCGTACGAGCAGTACTTC. Protein product: CASSEGLAGSYEQYF. This chain joins TRBV4-3 and TRBJ2-7; 12 bases fit TRBD2. J gave up 4 bases and V 5 bases, and 6 bases lay outside the gene matches. The CDR3 covers 15 residues. Germline CDR1 reads LGHNA; CDR2 reads YSLEER.

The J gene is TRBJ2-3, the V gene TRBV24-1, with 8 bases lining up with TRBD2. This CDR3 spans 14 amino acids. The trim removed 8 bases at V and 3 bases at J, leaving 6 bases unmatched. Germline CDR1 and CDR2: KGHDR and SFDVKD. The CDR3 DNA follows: TGTGCCACCATGACTAGCGAAAGGACAGATACGCAGTATTTT. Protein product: CATMTSERTDTQYF.

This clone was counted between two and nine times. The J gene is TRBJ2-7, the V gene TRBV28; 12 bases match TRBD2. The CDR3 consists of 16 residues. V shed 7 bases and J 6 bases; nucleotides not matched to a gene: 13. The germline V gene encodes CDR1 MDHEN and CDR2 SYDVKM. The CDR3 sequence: CASTWGASGRVGEQYF. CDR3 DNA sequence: TGTGCCAGCACCTGGGGGGCTAGCGGGAGGGTCGGCGAGCAGTACTTC.

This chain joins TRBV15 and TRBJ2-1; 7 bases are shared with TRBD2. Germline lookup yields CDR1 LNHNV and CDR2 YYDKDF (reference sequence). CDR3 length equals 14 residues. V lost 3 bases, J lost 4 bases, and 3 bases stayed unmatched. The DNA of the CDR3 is TGTGCCACCAGCAGTGGGACTAAATACAATGAGCAGTTCTTC. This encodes CATSSGTKYNEQFF.

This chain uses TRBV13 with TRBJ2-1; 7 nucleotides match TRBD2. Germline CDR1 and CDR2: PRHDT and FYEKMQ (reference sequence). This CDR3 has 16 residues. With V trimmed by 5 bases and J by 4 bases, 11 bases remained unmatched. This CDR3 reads CASSSRRGERYNEQFF. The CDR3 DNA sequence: TGTGCCAGCAGCAGCCGCCGGGGGGAACGTTACAATGAGCAGTTCTTC.